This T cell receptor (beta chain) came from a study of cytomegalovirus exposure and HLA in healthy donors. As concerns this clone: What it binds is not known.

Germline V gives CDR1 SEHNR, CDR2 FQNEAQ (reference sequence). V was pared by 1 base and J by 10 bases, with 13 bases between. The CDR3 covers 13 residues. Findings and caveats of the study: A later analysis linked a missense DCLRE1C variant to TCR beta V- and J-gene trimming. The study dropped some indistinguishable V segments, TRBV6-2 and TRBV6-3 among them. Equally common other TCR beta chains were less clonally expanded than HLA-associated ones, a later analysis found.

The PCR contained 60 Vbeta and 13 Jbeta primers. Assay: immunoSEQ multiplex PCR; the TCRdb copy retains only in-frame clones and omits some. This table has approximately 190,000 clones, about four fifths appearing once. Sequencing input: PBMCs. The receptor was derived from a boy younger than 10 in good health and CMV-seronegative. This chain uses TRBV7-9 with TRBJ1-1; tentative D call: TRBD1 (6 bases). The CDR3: CASSLERGARAFF. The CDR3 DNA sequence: TGTGCCAGCAGCTTAGAACGGGGGGCGAGAGCTTTCTTT.